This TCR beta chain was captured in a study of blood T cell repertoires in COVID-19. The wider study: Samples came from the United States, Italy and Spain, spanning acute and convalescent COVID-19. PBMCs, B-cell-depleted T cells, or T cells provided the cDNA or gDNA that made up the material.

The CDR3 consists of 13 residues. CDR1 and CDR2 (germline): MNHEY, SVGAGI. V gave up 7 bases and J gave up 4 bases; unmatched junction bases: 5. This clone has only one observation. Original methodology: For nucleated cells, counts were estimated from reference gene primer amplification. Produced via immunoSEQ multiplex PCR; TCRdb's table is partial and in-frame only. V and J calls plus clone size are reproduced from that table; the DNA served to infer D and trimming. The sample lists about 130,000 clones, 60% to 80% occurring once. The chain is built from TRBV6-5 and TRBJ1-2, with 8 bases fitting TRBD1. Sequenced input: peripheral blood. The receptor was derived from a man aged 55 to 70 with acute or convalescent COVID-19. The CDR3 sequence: CASKGQAGYGYTF. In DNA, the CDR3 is TGTGCCAGCAAGGGACAGGCCGGCTATGGCTACACCTTC.